These 7 T cell receptor beta chains share one sample of origin, sequenced in a study of blood T cell repertoires in COVID-19. TCRdb keeps only in-frame clones here, not all; method: immunoSEQ multiplex PCR. The table has about 260,000 clones, 70% to 90% seen once. Sequences were obtained from peripheral blood. These receptors were taken from a human donor in a cohort sampled during active COVID-19.

The chain has TRBV10-3 and TRBJ1-5, with unresolved D. Looked up from germline, CDR1 is ENHRY and CDR2 is SYGVKD. The CDR3 is 15 amino acids. The V and J ends lost 5 bases and 4 bases respectively, with 15 bases between them. CDR3: CAISSSSTPNQPQHF. The CDR3 coding sequence is TGTGCCATCAGTAGTTCGAGTACCCCGAATCAGCCCCAGCATTTT.

This clone was observed a single time. The rearrangement uses TRBV5-1 and TRBJ2-7; 9 bases line up with TRBD1. V was pared by 2 bases and J by 5 bases, with 5 bases of the junction left unmatched. CDR3 length: 14 amino acids. CDR1 is SGHRS, CDR2 YFSETQ, per germline. CDR3 nucleotide sequence: TGCGCCAGCAGCTTAAGGGACAGGGCCCACGAGCAGTACTTC. This gives the protein CASSLRDRAHEQYF.

This clone has more than one count but fewer than ten. The chain has TRBV19 and TRBJ1-5, with 8 positions matching TRBD1. CDR3 size: 14 residues. V lost 3 bases, J lost 5 bases, and 3 bases stayed unmatched. The germline CDR1 and CDR2 sequences are LNHDA and SQIVND (reference sequence). The DNA of the CDR3 is TGTGCCAGTAGTATGACAGGGGCCTATCAGCCCCAGCATTTT. Residues: CASSMTGAYQPQHF. Full variable domain (rest looked up from reference TRBV19 and TRBJ1-5): DGGITQSPKYLFRKEGQNVTLSCEQNLNHDAMYWYRQDPGQGLRLIYYSQIVNDFQKGDIAEGYSVSREKKESFPLTVTSAQKNPTAFYLCASSMTGAYQPQHFGDGTRLSIL.

The rearrangement uses TRBV9 and TRBJ1-6; 7 bases map to TRBD1. The junction had 8 bases not matched to a gene; V was cut back by 3 bases and J by 5 bases. CDR1 is SGDLS and CDR2 is YYNGEE in the germline V gene. The CDR3 totals 16 residues. This chain's CDR3 is CASSAAGTVNNSPLHF. DNA for the CDR3: TGTGCCAGCAGCGCTGCCGGGACAGTCAATAATTCACCCCTCCACTTT.

V is TRBV7-8 and J is TRBJ2-5; 11 nucleotides agree with TRBD2. The CDR3 is 16 amino acids. CDR1 and CDR2 from the germline V gene are SGHVS and FQNEAQ. The V and J ends lost 6 bases and 3 bases, in that order; junction bases with no gene match: 9. CDR3: CASRMISGRGEETQYF. In nucleotides, the CDR3 is TGTGCCAGCAGGATGATTAGCGGGAGGGGGGAAGAGACCCAGTACTTC.

The chain links TRBV7-2 to TRBJ1-2, with TRBD1 matching over 9 bases. From germline, CDR1 is SGHTA and CDR2 FQGNSA. CDR3 size: 14 residues. J lost 8 bases, V lost 5 bases, and 9 bases had no gene match. The CDR3 bases are TGTGCCAGCAGCCCCGGGACAGGGCGCGAGGGCTACACCTTC. It specifies CASSPGTGREGYTF.

J is TRBJ1-1 and V is TRBV9, with 8 bases fitting TRBD1. CDR1 is SGDLS, CDR2 YYNGEE, per germline. The CDR3 has 14 residues. The junction had 5 bases not matched to a gene; V was cut back by 4 bases and J by 3 bases. CDR3 protein: CASSSRDRHTEAFF. The CDR3 DNA sequence: TGTGCCAGCAGCTCTCGGGACAGGCACACTGAAGCTTTCTTT.